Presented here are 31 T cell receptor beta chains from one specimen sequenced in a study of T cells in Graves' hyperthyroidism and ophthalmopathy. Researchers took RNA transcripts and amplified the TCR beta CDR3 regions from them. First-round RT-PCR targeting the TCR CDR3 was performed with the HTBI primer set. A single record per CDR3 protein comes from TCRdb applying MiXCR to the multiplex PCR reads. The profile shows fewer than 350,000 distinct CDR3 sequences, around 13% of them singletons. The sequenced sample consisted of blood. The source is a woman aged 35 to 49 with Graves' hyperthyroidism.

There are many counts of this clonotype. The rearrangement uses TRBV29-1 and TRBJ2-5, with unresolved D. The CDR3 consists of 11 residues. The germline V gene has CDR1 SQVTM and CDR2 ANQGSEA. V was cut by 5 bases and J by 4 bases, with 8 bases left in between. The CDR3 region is CSVLSGETQYF. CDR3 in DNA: TGCAGCGTTCTTTCTGGAGAGACCCAGTACTTC.

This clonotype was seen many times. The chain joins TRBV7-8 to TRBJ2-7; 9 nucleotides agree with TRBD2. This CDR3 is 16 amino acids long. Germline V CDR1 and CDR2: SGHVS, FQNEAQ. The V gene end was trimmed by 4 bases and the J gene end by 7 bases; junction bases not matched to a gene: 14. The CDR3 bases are TGTGCCAGCAGCTCGTTTATAGCGGGAGCGGGCCTGGAGCAGTACTTC. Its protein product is CASSSFIAGAGLEQYF.

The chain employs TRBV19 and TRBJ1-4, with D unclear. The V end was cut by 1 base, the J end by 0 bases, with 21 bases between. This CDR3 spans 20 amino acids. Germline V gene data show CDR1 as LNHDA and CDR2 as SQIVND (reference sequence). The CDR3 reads CASSIVGLGADGATNEKLFF. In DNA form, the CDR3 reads TGTGCCAGTAGTATAGTTGGTCTTGGTGCCGACGGTGCAACTAATGAAAAACTGTTTTTT.

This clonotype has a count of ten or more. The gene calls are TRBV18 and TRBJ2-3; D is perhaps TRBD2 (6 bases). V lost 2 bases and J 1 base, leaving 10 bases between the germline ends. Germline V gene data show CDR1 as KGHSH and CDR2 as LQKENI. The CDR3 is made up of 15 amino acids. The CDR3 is CASSPGLARTDTQYF. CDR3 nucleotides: TGTGCCAGCTCACCAGGCCTAGCGCGCACAGATACGCAGTATTTT.

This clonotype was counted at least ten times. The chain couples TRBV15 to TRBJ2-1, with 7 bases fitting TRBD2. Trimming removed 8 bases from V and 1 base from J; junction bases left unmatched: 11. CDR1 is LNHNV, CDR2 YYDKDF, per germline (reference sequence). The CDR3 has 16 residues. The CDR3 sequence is CATVARRERSYNEQFF. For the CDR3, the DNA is TGTGCCACCGTCGCGAGGCGGGAGAGGTCCTACAATGAGCAGTTCTTC.

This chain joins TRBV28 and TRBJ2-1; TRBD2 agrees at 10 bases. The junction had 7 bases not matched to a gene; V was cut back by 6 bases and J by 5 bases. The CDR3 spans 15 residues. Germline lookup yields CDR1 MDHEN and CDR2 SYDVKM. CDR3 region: CASSKSGRGDNEQFF. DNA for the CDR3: TGTGCCAGCAGCAAAAGCGGGAGGGGGGACAATGAGCAGTTCTTC.

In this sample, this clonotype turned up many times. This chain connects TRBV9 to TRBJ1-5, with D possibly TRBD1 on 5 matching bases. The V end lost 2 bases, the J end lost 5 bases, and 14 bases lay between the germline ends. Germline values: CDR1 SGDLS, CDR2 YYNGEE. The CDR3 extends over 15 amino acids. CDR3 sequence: CASSVGGTGDQPQHF. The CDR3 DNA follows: TGTGCCAGCAGCGTGGGAGGGACTGGGGATCAGCCCCAGCATTTT.

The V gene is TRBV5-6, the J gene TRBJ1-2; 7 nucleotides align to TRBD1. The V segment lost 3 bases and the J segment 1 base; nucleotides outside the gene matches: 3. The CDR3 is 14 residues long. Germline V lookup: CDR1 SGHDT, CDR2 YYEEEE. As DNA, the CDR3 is TGTGCCAGCAGCTCGACAGGGATTAACTATGGCTACACCTTC. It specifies CASSSTGINYGYTF.

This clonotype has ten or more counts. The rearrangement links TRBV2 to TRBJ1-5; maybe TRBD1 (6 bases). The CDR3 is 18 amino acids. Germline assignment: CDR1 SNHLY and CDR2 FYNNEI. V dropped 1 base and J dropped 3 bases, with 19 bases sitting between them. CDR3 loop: CASSEGGEGQFFNQPQHF. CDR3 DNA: TGTGCCAGCAGTGAAGGGGGTGAGGGACAATTTTTCAATCAGCCCCAGCATTTT.

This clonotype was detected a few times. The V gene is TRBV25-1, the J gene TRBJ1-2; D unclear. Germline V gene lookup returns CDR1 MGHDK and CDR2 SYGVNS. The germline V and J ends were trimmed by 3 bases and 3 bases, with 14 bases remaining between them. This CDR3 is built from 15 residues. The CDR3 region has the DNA TGTGCCAGCAGTGACAGCGGGTCCCGGGACTATGGCTACACCTTC. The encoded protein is CASSDSGSRDYGYTF.

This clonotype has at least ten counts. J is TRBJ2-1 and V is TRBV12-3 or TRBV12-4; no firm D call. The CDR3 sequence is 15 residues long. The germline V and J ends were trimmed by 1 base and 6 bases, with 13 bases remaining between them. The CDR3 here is CASSLDHGPSNEQFF. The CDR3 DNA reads TGTGCCAGCAGTTTAGATCACGGACCCTCCAATGAGCAGTTCTTC.

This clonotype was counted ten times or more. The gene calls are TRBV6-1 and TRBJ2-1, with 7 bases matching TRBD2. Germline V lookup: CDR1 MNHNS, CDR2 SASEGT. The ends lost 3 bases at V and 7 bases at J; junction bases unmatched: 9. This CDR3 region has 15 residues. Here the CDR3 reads CASSEGLTILNEQFF. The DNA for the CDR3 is TGTGCCAGCAGTGAGGGACTAACTATACTGAATGAGCAGTTCTTC.

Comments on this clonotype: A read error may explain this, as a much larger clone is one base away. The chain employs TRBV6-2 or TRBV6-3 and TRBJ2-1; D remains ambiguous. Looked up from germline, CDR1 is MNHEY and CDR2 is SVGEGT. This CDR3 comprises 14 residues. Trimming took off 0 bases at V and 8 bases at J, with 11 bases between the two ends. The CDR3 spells CASSYSKEYDEQFF. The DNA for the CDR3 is TGTGCCAGCAGTTACTCTAAGGAATACGATGAGCAGTTCTTC.

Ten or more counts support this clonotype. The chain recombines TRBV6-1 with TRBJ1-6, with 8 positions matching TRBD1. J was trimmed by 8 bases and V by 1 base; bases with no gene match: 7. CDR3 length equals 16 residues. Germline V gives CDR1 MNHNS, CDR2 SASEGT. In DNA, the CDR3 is TGTGCCAGCAGTGAAGTGAAGACAGGGGTTTATTCACCCCTCCACTTT. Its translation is CASSEVKTGVYSPLHF.

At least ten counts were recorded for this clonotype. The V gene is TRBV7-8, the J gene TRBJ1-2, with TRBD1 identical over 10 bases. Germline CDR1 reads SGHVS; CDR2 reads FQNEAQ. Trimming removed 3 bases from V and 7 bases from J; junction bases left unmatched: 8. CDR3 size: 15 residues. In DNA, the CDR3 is TGTGCCAGCAGCTTCGTGACAGGGGGCGGGAGTGGCTACACCTTC. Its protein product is CASSFVTGGGSGYTF.

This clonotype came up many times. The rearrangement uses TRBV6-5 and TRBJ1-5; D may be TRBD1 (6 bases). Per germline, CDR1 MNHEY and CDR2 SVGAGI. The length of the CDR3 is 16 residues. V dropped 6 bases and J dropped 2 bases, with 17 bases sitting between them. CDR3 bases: TGTGCCAGCAGCAATACAGGGTATGGGGGCAATCAGCCCCAGCATTTT. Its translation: CASSNTGYGGNQPQHF.

Here the CDR3 DNA reads TGTGCCAGCAGTGTTCACGGGAGACGAAACACCATATATTTT. As protein: CASSVHGRRNTIYF. J is TRBJ1-3 and V is TRBV27; D gene unclear. The V and J ends lost 5 bases and 5 bases respectively, with 13 bases between them. This CDR3 comprises 14 residues. Germline V gene data show CDR1 as MNHEY and CDR2 as SMNVEV (reference sequence).

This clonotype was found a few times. The CDR3 loop reads CASSQDLAGNSEQYF. In DNA, the CDR3 is TGTGCCAGCAGCCAAGATCTTGCCGGGAACTCCGAGCAGTACTTC. The rearrangement uses TRBV14 and TRBJ2-7; D is possibly TRBD2 (5 bases). With 0 bases removed from V and 6 bases from J, the gap between germline ends came to 15 bases. Germline assignment: CDR1 SGHDN and CDR2 FVKESK. The CDR3 sequence is 15 residues long.

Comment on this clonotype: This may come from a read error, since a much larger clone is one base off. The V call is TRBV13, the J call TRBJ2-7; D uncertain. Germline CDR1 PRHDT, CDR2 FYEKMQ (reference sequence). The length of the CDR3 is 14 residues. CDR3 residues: CASILWSQLGEQYF. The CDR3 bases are TGTGCCAGCATCTTATGGTCCCAACTGGGCGAGCAGTACTTC.

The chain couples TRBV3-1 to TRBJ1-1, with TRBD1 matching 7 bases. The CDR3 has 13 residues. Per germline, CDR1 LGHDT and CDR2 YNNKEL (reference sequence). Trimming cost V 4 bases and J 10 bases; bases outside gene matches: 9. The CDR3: CASSLTDREGAFF. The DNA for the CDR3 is TGTGCCAGCAGCCTCACCGACAGGGAGGGAGCTTTCTTT.

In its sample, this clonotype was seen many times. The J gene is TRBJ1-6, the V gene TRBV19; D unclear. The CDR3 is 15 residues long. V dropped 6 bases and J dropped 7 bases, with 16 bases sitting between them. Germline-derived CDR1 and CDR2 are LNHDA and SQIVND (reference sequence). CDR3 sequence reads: CASRAEGRANSPLHF. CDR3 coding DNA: TGTGCCAGTAGGGCCGAAGGAAGGGCAAATTCACCCCTCCACTTT.

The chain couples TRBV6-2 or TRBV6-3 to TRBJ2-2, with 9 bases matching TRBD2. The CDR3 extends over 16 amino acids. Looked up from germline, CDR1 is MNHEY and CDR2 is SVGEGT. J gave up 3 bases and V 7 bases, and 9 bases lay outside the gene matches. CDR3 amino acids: CASKLLTSGYTGELFF. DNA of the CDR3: TGTGCCAGCAAACTCCTGACTAGCGGATACACCGGGGAGCTGTTTTTT.

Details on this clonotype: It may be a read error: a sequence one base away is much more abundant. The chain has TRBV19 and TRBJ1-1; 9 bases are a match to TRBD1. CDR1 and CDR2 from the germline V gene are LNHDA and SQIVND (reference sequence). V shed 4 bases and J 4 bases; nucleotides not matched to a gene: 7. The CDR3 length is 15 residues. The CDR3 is CASSNRDRDRTEAFF. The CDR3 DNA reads TGTGCCAGTAGTAACCGGGACAGGGATCGCACTGAAGCTTTCTTT.

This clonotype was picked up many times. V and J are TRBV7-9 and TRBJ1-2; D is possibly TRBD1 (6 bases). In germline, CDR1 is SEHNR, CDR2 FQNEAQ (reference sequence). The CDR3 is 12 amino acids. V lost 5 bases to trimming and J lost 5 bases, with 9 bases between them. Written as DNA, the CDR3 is TGTGCCAGCAGCCCAGGGGTATATGGCTACACCTTC. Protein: CASSPGVYGYTF.

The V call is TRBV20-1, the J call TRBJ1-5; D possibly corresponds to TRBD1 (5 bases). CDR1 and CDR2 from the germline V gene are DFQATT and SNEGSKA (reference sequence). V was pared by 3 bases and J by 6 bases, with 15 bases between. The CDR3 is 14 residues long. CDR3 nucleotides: TGCAGTGCTAGGGGAAGGGGTTGGCTTCAGCCCCAGCATTTT. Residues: CSARGRGWLQPQHF.

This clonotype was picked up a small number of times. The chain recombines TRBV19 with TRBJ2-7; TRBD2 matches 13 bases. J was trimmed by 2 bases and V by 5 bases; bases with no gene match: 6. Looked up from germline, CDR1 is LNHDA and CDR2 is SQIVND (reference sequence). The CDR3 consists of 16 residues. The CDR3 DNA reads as TGTGCCAGTAGTTCCTCGACTAGCGGGAGGCCCTACGAGCAGTACTTC. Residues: CASSSSTSGRPYEQYF.

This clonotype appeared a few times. The CDR3 sequence is CASSRLMGGEAKNIQYF. CDR3 nucleotide sequence: TGTGCCAGTAGTAGATTAATGGGGGGGGAGGCCAAAAACATTCAGTACTTC. The chain links TRBV19 to TRBJ2-4; 7 bases line up with TRBD2. The CDR3 covers 17 residues. V dropped 4 bases and J dropped 1; count of bases not matched to a gene: 10. The germline V gene encodes CDR1 LNHDA and CDR2 SQIVND (reference sequence).

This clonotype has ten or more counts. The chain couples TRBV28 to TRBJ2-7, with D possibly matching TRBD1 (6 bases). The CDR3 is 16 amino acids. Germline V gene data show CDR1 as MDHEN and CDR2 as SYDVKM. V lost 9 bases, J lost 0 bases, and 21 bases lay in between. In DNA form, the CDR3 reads TGTGCCAGTGACCTCTCAATTGGACAGTCCTCCTACGAGCAGTACTTC. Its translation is CASDLSIGQSSYEQYF.

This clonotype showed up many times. CDR3 nucleotide sequence: TGTGCCAGCAGGTCTGCAAATGAAAAACTGTTTTTT. Translation: CASRSANEKLFF. The rearrangement uses TRBV28 and TRBJ1-4; D is uncertain. Trimming shortened V by 6 bases and J by 5 bases, and 7 bases separated the two germline ends. Germline V lookup: CDR1 MDHEN, CDR2 SYDVKM. The length of the CDR3 is 12 residues.

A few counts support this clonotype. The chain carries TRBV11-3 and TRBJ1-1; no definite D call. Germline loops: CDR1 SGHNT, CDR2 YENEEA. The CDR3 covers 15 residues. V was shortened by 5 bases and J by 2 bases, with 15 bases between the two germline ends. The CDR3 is CASSPMAGRNTEAFF. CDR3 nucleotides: TGTGCCAGCAGCCCGATGGCGGGGAGAAACACTGAAGCTTTCTTT.

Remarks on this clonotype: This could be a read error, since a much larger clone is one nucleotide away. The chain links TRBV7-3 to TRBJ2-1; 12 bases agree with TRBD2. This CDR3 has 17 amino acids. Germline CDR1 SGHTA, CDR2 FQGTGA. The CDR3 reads CASSFKSTSGRYTEQFF. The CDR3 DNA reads TGTGCCAGCAGCTTCAAAAGCACTAGCGGGAGGTACACTGAGCAGTTCTTC.